Presented here are 3 T cell receptor beta chains from one specimen sequenced in a study of blood T cell repertoires in COVID-19. Sequencing was performed with immunoSEQ multiplex PCR; in TCRdb, only in-frame clones are kept and a portion is missing. Here the sample spans 150,000 to 200,000 clones, approximately 90% being singletons. What was sequenced was PBMCs or T cells enriched from blood (not recorded which). The receptors derive from a woman aged 18-29 years who had recovered from COVID-19.

The chain recombines TRBV4-2 with TRBJ1-1, with 10 bases fitting TRBD1. The J segment lost 5 bases and the V segment lost 2 bases, leaving 5 bases of the junction unmatched. The CDR3 is 15 amino acids. The V gene's germline CDR1 is LGHNA and CDR2 YNFKEQ. The chain's CDR3 is CASSQRQGARTEAFF. CDR3 sequence (DNA): TGTGCCAGCAGCCAACGACAGGGGGCAAGGACTGAAGCTTTCTTT.

The CDR3, as DNA: TGTGCCTGGAGTCAGGGACAGGTTCTTAATGAGCAGTTCTTC. It codes for CAWSQGQVLNEQFF. The chain couples TRBV30 to TRBJ2-1, with 8 positions matching TRBD1. This CDR3 has 14 amino acids. Germline V gene sequence: CDR1 GTSNPN, CDR2 SVGIG (reference sequence). The J segment lost 7 bases and the V segment lost 2 bases, leaving 7 bases of the junction unmatched.

The chain carries TRBV2 and TRBJ2-3; 7 bases match TRBD1. Germline V gives CDR1 SNHLY, CDR2 FYNNEI. V lost 10 bases, J lost 3 bases, and 13 bases stayed unmatched. CDR3 length: 15 amino acids. The CDR3 protein is CATSRQGTMTDTQYF. In nucleotides, the CDR3 is TGTGCCACCAGCCGACAGGGAACTATGACAGATACGCAGTATTTT.